This TCR beta chain was identified in a study of cytomegalovirus exposure and HLA in healthy donors. Study overall: Of all 380 or so donors who were genotyped, 81% belonged to the Caucasian-associated ancestry cluster. Overall study findings and caveats: A few chains tied to CMV proved CMV antigen-specific in vitro. Clonal expansion, a later analysis showed, was greater in HLA-associated TCR beta chains than in equally common others.

It was with 60 Vbeta and 13 Jbeta primers that the PCR ran. Sequencing was performed with immunoSEQ multiplex PCR; in TCRdb, only in-frame clones are kept and a portion is missing. The table includes 65,000 to 95,000 clones, around 73% detected once. There were likely unrecorded immune exposures, though donors were nominally healthy when sampled. As regards this clone: The antigen remains undetermined.

Material: PBMCs. This receptor was obtained from a man aged 45-60 years in good health and CMV-seronegative.

Written as DNA, the CDR3 is TGTGCCAGCAGACCGACTAGCGGGGGGCATAACGGGGAGCTGTTTTTT. The encoded protein is CASRPTSGGHNGELFF. The genes are TRBV2 and TRBJ2-2; 13 positions agree with TRBD2. V shed 6 bases, J shed 7 bases, and the junction held 8 bases outside the gene matches. CDR1 and CDR2 (germline): SNHLY, FYNNEI. The CDR3 runs 16 residues.